These T cell receptor beta chains were read from a single sample in a study of blood T cells in healthy people across ages. TCRdb re-called the 5' RACE reads through MiXCR, storing one row per CDR3 protein. The profile shows approximately 880,000 distinct CDR3 sequences, around 48% of them singletons. Input material: blood. The receptor set was obtained from a man aged 25 to 40 in good health. The conserved cysteine and the conserved F or W are not part of the CDR3 here. Fields, in order: CDR3 protein, CDR3 length, J gene, V gene.

CDR3aa: SVYGTGYEDGYT
len: 12
j_gene: TRBJ1-2
v_gene: TRBV29-1

CDR3aa: ASSPVISQGRYGYT
len: 14
j_gene: TRBJ1-2
v_gene: TRBV5-8

CDR3aa: ASSPGLAGAQSNNEQF
len: 16
j_gene: TRBJ2-1
v_gene: TRBV14

CDR3aa: AIGDRAGTLYEQY
len: 13
j_gene: TRBJ2-7
v_gene: TRBV6-1

CDR3aa: ASSLEGLAGVDEQY
len: 14
j_gene: TRBJ2-4
v_gene: TRBV5-1

CDR3aa: ASSLVYSETQY
len: 11
j_gene: TRBJ2-5
v_gene: TRBV7-2

CDR3aa: SARPLGSTDTQY
len: 12
j_gene: TRBJ2-3
v_gene: TRBV20-1

CDR3aa: ASSSAEGNIQY
len: 11
j_gene: TRBJ2-4
v_gene: TRBV7-6

CDR3aa: AITGTEIGSTEAF
len: 13
j_gene: TRBJ1-1
v_gene: TRBV10-3

CDR3aa: ASSQDVAGGRYNEQF
len: 15
j_gene: TRBJ2-1
v_gene: TRBV4-1

CDR3aa: ASRALQGHTGELF
len: 13
j_gene: TRBJ2-2
v_gene: TRBV27

CDR3aa: ASTAGNGYT
len: 9
j_gene: TRBJ1-2
v_gene: TRBV5-5

CDR3aa: ASSWSQGPKNIQY
len: 13
j_gene: TRBJ2-4
v_gene: TRBV6-5

CDR3aa: ASSFERGHEQY
len: 11
j_gene: TRBJ2-7
v_gene: TRBV28

CDR3aa: ASNLFGDTEAF
len: 11
j_gene: TRBJ1-1
v_gene: TRBV6-1

CDR3aa: AWSVTEVGDEQY
len: 12
j_gene: NA
v_gene: TRBV30

CDR3aa: ASSLGIDDRYGYT
len: 13
j_gene: TRBJ1-2
v_gene: TRBV28

CDR3aa: ASTPGGNTIY
len: 10
j_gene: TRBJ1-3
v_gene: TRBV6-5

CDR3aa: ASSYFVSYEQY
len: 11
j_gene: TRBJ2-7
v_gene: TRBV7-2

CDR3aa: SARERGLEIQY
len: 11
j_gene: TRBJ2-4
v_gene: TRBV20-1

CDR3aa: ASSATGGFADTQY
len: 13
j_gene: TRBJ2-3
v_gene: TRBV9

CDR3aa: AIRRQDNANSPLH
len: 13
j_gene: TRBJ1-6
v_gene: TRBV10-3

CDR3aa: ASSLMGVSGTGAETQY
len: 16
j_gene: TRBJ2-5
v_gene: TRBV5-1

CDR3aa: ASSPGTDHTEAF
len: 12
j_gene: TRBJ1-1
v_gene: TRBV5-1

CDR3aa: ASSFRRHYGYT
len: 11
j_gene: TRBJ1-2
v_gene: TRBV27

CDR3aa: ASSGIRAGDYEQY
len: 13
j_gene: TRBJ2-7
v_gene: TRBV27

CDR3aa: AVGRGETQY
len: 9
j_gene: TRBJ2-5
v_gene: TRBV24-1

CDR3aa: SADQTGAGQETRY
len: 13
j_gene: TRBJ2-5
v_gene: TRBV20-1

CDR3aa: ASSPQGVGQGADTQY
len: 15
j_gene: TRBJ2-3
v_gene: TRBV27

CDR3aa: ASSQTGVSYNEQF
len: 13
j_gene: TRBJ2-1
v_gene: TRBV5-5

CDR3aa: AISQRQGVGTEAF
len: 13
j_gene: TRBJ1-1
v_gene: TRBV10-3

CDR3aa: ASSEGGHTDTQY
len: 12
j_gene: TRBJ2-3
v_gene: TRBV6-4

CDR3aa: ASSLGKAEQY
len: 10
j_gene: TRBJ2-7
v_gene: TRBV14

CDR3aa: ASRTVGQETQY
len: 11
j_gene: TRBJ2-5
v_gene: TRBV5-1

CDR3aa: ASSEMASPWEQF
len: 12
j_gene: TRBJ2-1
v_gene: TRBV6-1

CDR3aa: ASSYADTKNIQY
len: 12
j_gene: TRBJ2-4
v_gene: TRBV6-6

CDR3aa: ASSLGTGEYSDGYT
len: 14
j_gene: TRBJ1-2
v_gene: TRBV13

CDR3aa: ASRRETRNEQF
len: 11
j_gene: TRBJ2-1
v_gene: TRBV5-1

CDR3aa: ASSLKGTGLQH
len: 11
j_gene: TRBJ1-5
v_gene: TRBV28

CDR3aa: ASSHGGVNQPQH
len: 12
j_gene: TRBJ1-5
v_gene: TRBV5-1

CDR3aa: ASSLSRATDTQY
len: 12
j_gene: TRBJ2-3
v_gene: TRBV7-9

CDR3aa: ASSTRQGMGDEAF
len: 13
j_gene: TRBJ1-1
v_gene: TRBV9

CDR3aa: ASSVEVAGADVLT
len: 13
j_gene: TRBJ2-6
v_gene: TRBV9

CDR3aa: ATRLGQGFGNTIY
len: 13
j_gene: TRBJ1-3
v_gene: TRBV15

CDR3aa: ASSLEGPSNYGYT
len: 13
j_gene: TRBJ1-2
v_gene: TRBV5-5

CDR3aa: ASSLTGTGGKYGYT
len: 14
j_gene: TRBJ1-2
v_gene: TRBV7-3

CDR3aa: SVESQDTDTQY
len: 11
j_gene: TRBJ2-3
v_gene: TRBV29-1

CDR3aa: SATPPDRLQGEQY
len: 13
j_gene: NA
v_gene: TRBV20-1

CDR3aa: ASCLGTGGLNEQY
len: 13
j_gene: NA
v_gene: TRBV7-8

CDR3aa: ASSELGYGARETQY
len: 14
j_gene: TRBJ2-5
v_gene: TRBV6-1

CDR3aa: ASSPQGKGLAGDTQY
len: 15
j_gene: TRBJ2-3
v_gene: TRBV9

CDR3aa: ASSYGQRVREQF
len: 12
j_gene: TRBJ2-1
v_gene: TRBV6-2/TRBV6-3